This T cell receptor beta chain was observed in a study of shared clonotypes between healthy human individuals. Method: immunoSEQ multiplex PCR; TCRdb's copy keeps in-frame clones and lacks some. This repertoire shows some 2 million clones, 90% to 95% found once; its top ten account for 0.1% to 0.15%. The germline V and J ends were trimmed by 6 bases and 4 bases, with 15 bases remaining between them. The CDR3 is made up of 13 amino acids. Germline lookup yields CDR1 SQVTM and CDR2 ANQGSEA. Sequenced sample: naive CD4+ T cells sorted from blood. The subset: CD45RA+ positively selected. This clonotype was obtained from a man between 18 and 35 years old in good health. The chain combines TRBV29-1 with TRBJ2-5; D uncertain. CDR3 nucleotide sequence: TGCAGCGTCGCCCAGGTGATTGGAGAGACCCAGTACTTC. This sequence encodes CSVAQVIGETQYF.